One and the same sample provided the 24 T cell receptor beta chains below, sequenced in a study of vaccination and CD4 T cells after COVID-19. No cognate antigen is known for these TCRs. The sample's treatment: 10-day PBMC culture with coronavirus spike peptide pools or control peptides (ViraFEST assay). Ahead of the COVID-19 pandemic (2011-2018), the CD4+ T cells of the unexposed donor were collected. Sequencing of cultured CD4+ T cell DNA used the Oncomine TCR Beta short-read assay. TCRdb recomputed calls from the PCR reads with MiXCR, one row per CDR3 protein. This sample has 7,000 or so distinct CDR3 sequences, with 40% to 45% found just once. The sample taken for sequencing was CD4+ T cells from blood, cultured in vitro. Source of these receptors: a human donor in good health.

This clonotype was recorded a few times. The V call is TRBV7-3, the J call TRBJ1-2; D is ambiguous. In germline, CDR1 is SGHTA, CDR2 FQGTGA. V lost 2 bases and J lost 0, with 19 bases in between. The CDR3 is 18 amino acids. The CDR3 region is CASSLVWQTTPPNYGYTF. DNA for the CDR3: TGTGCCAGCAGCTTAGTATGGCAGACGACACCCCCTAACTATGGCTACACCTTC.

The sample holds a few counts of this clonotype. The chain uses TRBV6-1 and TRBJ1-6; D is undetermined. V was shortened by 5 bases and J by 9 bases, with 11 bases between the two germline ends. Germline-derived CDR1 and CDR2 are MNHNS and SASEGT. This CDR3 is 13 amino acids long. CDR3 nucleotides: TGTGCCAGCAGTCAAACGGTTATTTCACCCCTCCACTTT. Translation gives CASSQTVISPLHF.

This clonotype was counted only a few times. The chain joins TRBV20-1 to TRBJ1-1; 8 positions agree with TRBD1. The CDR3 spans 13 residues. After removal of 6 bases from V and 1 base from J, the junction contained 4 bases not matched to a gene. CDR1 is DFQATT, CDR2 SNEGSKA, per germline (reference sequence). The CDR3 region is CSAKDRANTEAFF. The CDR3 nucleotides are TGCAGTGCGAAGGACAGGGCGAACACTGAAGCTTTCTTT.

This chain links TRBV7-8 with TRBJ1-1, with 10 bases aligning to TRBD1. Trimming cost V 1 base and J 4 bases; bases outside gene matches: 3. Germline CDR1 and CDR2: SGHVS and FQNEAQ. The length of the CDR3 is 15 residues. This chain's CDR3 is CASSLEGQGLTEAFF. The CDR3 bases are TGTGCCAGCAGCTTAGAGGGACAGGGGCTCACTGAAGCTTTCTTT.

This chain links TRBV20-1 with TRBJ2-5; no definite D call. From germline, CDR1 is DFQATT and CDR2 SNEGSKA (reference sequence). V shed 0 bases and J shed 4 bases, with 12 bases lying between them. The CDR3 contains 14 residues. CDR3 nucleotides: TGCAGTGCTAGAGATGGAAGTGTACGAGAGACCCAGTACTTC. Amino acids: CSARDGSVRETQYF.

This clonotype has just a few counts. J is TRBJ1-1 and V is TRBV20-1; tentative D call: TRBD1 (6 bases). Germline CDR1 reads DFQATT; CDR2 reads SNEGSKA (reference sequence). The CDR3 loop spans 12 amino acids. In DNA form, the CDR3 reads TGCAGCGCCCTGAGGGGGAAGACTGAAGCTTTCTTT. This sequence encodes CSALRGKTEAFF.

Only a few counts were recorded for this clonotype. V gene TRBV10-3 combines with J gene TRBJ1-2; D remains ambiguous. Germline CDR1 and CDR2: ENHRY and SYGVKD. With 6 bases removed from V and 3 bases from J, the gap between germline ends came to 14 bases. CDR3 length equals 14 residues. The chain's CDR3 is CAISLDSSDYGYTF. In nucleotides, the CDR3 is TGTGCCATCAGCCTGGATTCCTCGGACTATGGCTACACCTTC.

This clonotype has more than one count but fewer than ten. CDR3 in amino acids: CASSVGVSWDYEQYF. CDR3 bases: TGCGCCAGCAGTGTGGGGGTCTCTTGGGACTACGAGCAGTACTTC. The chain carries TRBV10-1 and TRBJ2-7; either TRBD1 or TRBD2 may fit D (5 bases each). CDR3 size: 15 residues. V was cut by 4 bases and J by 3 bases, with 16 bases left in between. The germline CDR1 and CDR2 sequences are WNHNN and SYGVQD (reference sequence).

The chain combines TRBV6-5 with TRBJ1-2; a possible D gene is TRBD1 (6 bases). V shed 4 bases and J shed 2 bases, with 17 bases lying between them. CDR1 and CDR2 (germline): MNHEY, SVGAGI. CDR3 length: 16 residues. The CDR3 nucleotides are TGTGCCAGCAGTTCGACAGGCCTGCCACTCAACTATGGCTACACCTTC. Protein sequence: CASSSTGLPLNYGYTF.

This clonotype was found a few times. This sequence joins TRBV24-1 and TRBJ2-1, with 7 bases fitting TRBD2. Trimming took 8 bases from V and 7 from J; bases not matched to a gene: 7. Germline-derived CDR1 and CDR2 are KGHDR and SFDVKD. This CDR3 contains 13 residues. In DNA, the CDR3 is TGTGCCACCACGCGGACCGGGAGGAATGAGCAGTTCTTC. Residues: CATTRTGRNEQFF.

This clonotype appeared a few times. This chain links TRBV7-2 with TRBJ1-2; 7 bases match TRBD1. V lost 0 bases and J lost 2; bases outside the gene matches: 3. This CDR3 has 15 residues. From germline, CDR1 is SGHTA and CDR2 FQGNSA. The CDR3, as DNA: TGTGCCAGCAGCTTAGCGAGGGGGCGAAACTATGGCTACACCTTC. Its protein is CASSLARGRNYGYTF.

The V and J genes are TRBV9 and TRBJ2-3; D unclear. CDR3 length: 13 residues. Germline values: CDR1 SGDLS, CDR2 YYNGEE. V gave up 0 bases and J gave up 6 bases, with 8 bases separating them. The CDR3 nucleotides are TGTGCCAGCAGCGTAGCTCTGGTTGATACGCAGTATTTT. The encoded protein is CASSVALVDTQYF.

Relative to its sample, this clonotype is large (0.1 to 1%). The chain is built from TRBV6-5 and TRBJ1-2, with D maybe TRBD1 (5 bases). Germline CDR1 and CDR2: MNHEY and SVGAGI. V lost 3 bases and J 2 bases, leaving 13 bases between the germline ends. The CDR3 length is 15 residues. CDR3 bases: TGTGCCAGCAGTTATGGGTGGACACCCAACTATGGCTACACCTTC. This translates into CASSYGWTPNYGYTF.

The rearrangement joins TRBV6-1 to TRBJ1-3; D not resolved. Trimming cost V 8 bases and J 0 bases, with 17 bases left between them. In germline, CDR1 is MNHNS, CDR2 SASEGT. The CDR3 loop spans 16 amino acids. This chain's CDR3 is CASSATGPNSGNTIYF. The CDR3 region has the DNA TGTGCCAGCTCCGCTACTGGGCCCAACTCTGGAAACACCATATATTTT.

This clonotype has only a few counts. V usage is TRBV6-5 and J usage is TRBJ2-1; tentatively, D is TRBD2 (7 bases). Germline values: CDR1 MNHEY, CDR2 SVGAGI. The CDR3 loop spans 17 amino acids. The germline V and J ends were trimmed by 0 bases and 8 bases, with 20 bases remaining between them. CDR3 amino acids: CASSYSMSRQGRDEQFF. The CDR3 bases are TGTGCCAGCAGTTACTCGATGTCCCGTCAGGGGAGGGATGAGCAGTTCTTC.

This clonotype has a handful of counts. V is TRBV7-9 and J is TRBJ2-5; no definite D call. Trimming removed 4 bases from V and 5 bases from J, with 8 bases in between. CDR3 length equals 12 residues. Germline CDR1 reads SEHNR; CDR2 reads FQNEAQ (reference sequence). The CDR3 region has the DNA TGTGCCAGCAGCTACAATAGGGAGACCCAGTACTTC. Residues: CASSYNRETQYF.

The J gene is TRBJ2-5, the V gene TRBV9; no definite D call. Germline V CDR1 and CDR2: SGDLS, YYNGEE. V lost 0 bases to trimming and J lost 0 bases, with 3 bases between them. This CDR3 is built from 13 residues. The CDR3 nucleotides read TGTGCCAGCAGCGTAGGGTACCAAGAGACCCAGTACTTC. It translates to CASSVGYQETQYF.

This chain uses TRBV27 with TRBJ2-2, with D possibly called TRBD1 or TRBD2 (7 bases each). Trimming removed 8 bases at V and 6 bases at J, with 19 bases between. Germline CDR1 MNHEY, CDR2 SMNVEV (reference sequence). The CDR3 loop spans 15 amino acids. CDR3 residues: CASSPRGGLAGELFF. The CDR3 DNA reads as TGTGCCAGCTCACCCAGGGGGGGGTTGGCCGGGGAGCTGTTTTTT.

This chain connects TRBV7-2 to TRBJ1-5, with a weak D call TRBD1 (6 bases). Trimming left V 0 bases short and J 3 bases short, with 9 bases between. Germline lookup yields CDR1 SGHTA and CDR2 FQGNSA. CDR3 length: 15 amino acids. CDR3 nucleotides: TGTGCCAGCAGCTTAGCGCGGGGGGCCAATCAGCCCCAGCATTTT. It translates to CASSLARGANQPQHF.

The chain links TRBV6-1 to TRBJ2-7; TRBD1 aligns across 8 bases. V trimming: 6 bases; J trimming: 6 bases; junction bases outside the gene matches: 10. This CDR3 contains 14 residues. Germline loops: CDR1 MNHNS, CDR2 SASEGT. CDR3 bases: TGTGCCAGCAGGAGGACAGGGAAAAACCCCGAGCAGTACTTC. Protein sequence: CASRRTGKNPEQYF.

The sample holds a few counts of this clonotype. The chain recombines TRBV6-1 with TRBJ1-2; perhaps TRBD1 as D (5 bases). CDR3 length equals 14 residues. CDR1 is MNHNS and CDR2 is SASEGT in the germline V gene. V was pared by 6 bases and J by 2 bases, with 13 bases between. In nucleotides, the CDR3 is TGTGCCAGCAGAGAGGGACCGCTAAACTATGGCTACACCTTC. As protein: CASREGPLNYGYTF.

This chain connects TRBV6-1 to TRBJ2-1, with 9 bases identical to TRBD2. V dropped 1 base and J dropped 4; count of bases not matched to a gene: 2. CDR3 length: 15 amino acids. The V gene's germline CDR1 is MNHNS and CDR2 SASEGT. In nucleotides, the CDR3 is TGTGCCAGCAGTGAAGAAGCGGGGGGATACAATGAGCAGTTCTTC. Translated, it gives CASSEEAGGYNEQFF.

This clonotype was found a few times. V and J are TRBV15 and TRBJ2-5; D is unresolved. Germline V gives CDR1 LNHNV, CDR2 YYDKDF (reference sequence). CDR3 length: 14 amino acids. Trimming cost V 3 bases and J 1 base, with 9 bases left between them. CDR3 sequence reads: CATSRDQAQETQYF. The DNA of the CDR3 is TGTGCCACCAGCAGGGATCAGGCCCAAGAGACCCAGTACTTC.

The V gene is TRBV18, the J gene TRBJ1-2; the D gene is possibly TRBD1 (6 bases). V was pared by 3 bases and J by 8 bases, with 16 bases between. The CDR3 is made up of 14 amino acids. CDR1 is KGHSH and CDR2 is LQKENI in the germline V gene. In DNA, the CDR3 is TGTGCCAGCTCACCGGGGATTGACAGGTGGGGCTACACCTTC. Residues: CASSPGIDRWGYTF. The full variable domain, in which reference TRBV18 and TRBJ1-2 provide the parts outside the CDR3, is NAGVMQNPRHLVRRRGQEARLRCSPMKGHSHVYWYRQLPEEGLKFMVYLQKENIIDESGMPKERFSAEFPKEGPSILRIQQVVRGDSAAYFCASSPGIDRWGYTFGSGTRLTVV.